These 30 T cell receptor beta chains share one sample of origin, sequenced in a study of persistence of HIV-infected CD4 T cells. Their antigens remain unidentified. Anti-CD3/anti-CD28 beads served as a nonspecific positive control stimulus. Sorting selected CD4+ T cells upregulating both CD40 ligand and CD69. The libraries were made with immunoSEQ version 4 in survey mode. The repertoire was sequenced with immunoSEQ multiplex PCR; TCRdb's copy has only in-frame clones and lacks some. The sample yields 40,000 or so clones, around 89% seen once. This sample comprised CD4+ T cells sorted from PBMCs after approximately 19-hour stimulation, obtained from a patient who received antiretroviral therapy. These receptor sequences come from an adult woman with HIV who was CMV-seropositive.

The chain couples TRBV6-4 to TRBJ2-7; TRBD2 aligns across 11 bases. CDR3 length: 13 amino acids. With 6 bases clipped from V and 4 bases from J, the junction kept 2 bases outside the gene matches. Germline-derived CDR1 and CDR2 are MRHNA and SNTAGT. CDR3 loop: CASSGLAGYEQYF. In DNA, the CDR3 is TGTGCCAGCAGCGGACTAGCGGGTTACGAGCAGTACTTC.

The CDR3 DNA reads TGTGCCAGCAGTTTGACTTTACAGGGTTTGGGAGGCTACACCTTC. This sequence encodes CASSLTLQGLGGYTF. The chain joins TRBV27 to TRBJ1-2, with D possibly being TRBD1 (6 bases). Germline V gene lookup returns CDR1 MNHEY and CDR2 SMNVEV (reference sequence). The CDR3 is 15 residues long. The ends were cut back, 3 bases at V and 8 bases at J, with 19 bases in the middle.

This clone was picked up one time. This chain links TRBV7-6 with TRBJ1-1; 9 positions match TRBD1. The CDR3 contains 14 residues. In germline, CDR1 is SGHVS, CDR2 FNYEAQ. With V trimmed by 5 bases and J by 7 bases, 8 bases remained unmatched. The CDR3 reads CASSPLQGASEAFF. CDR3 coding DNA: TGTGCCAGCAGCCCCTTACAGGGGGCTAGTGAAGCTTTCTTT.

The chain couples TRBV5-1 to TRBJ2-1; 7 positions agree with TRBD1. The CDR3 consists of 14 residues. The germline V gene has CDR1 SGHRS and CDR2 YFSETQ. The V and J ends lost 6 bases and 9 bases, in that order; junction bases with no gene match: 12. The CDR3 sequence is CASTLTGTVGEQFF. The CDR3 bases are TGCGCCAGCACCCTGACAGGGACGGTAGGTGAGCAGTTCTTC.

V and J are TRBV24-1 and TRBJ2-7; TRBD2 aligns across 11 bases. The V and J ends lost 8 bases and 2 bases, in that order; junction bases with no gene match: 13. The germline CDR1 and CDR2 sequences are KGHDR and SFDVKD. The CDR3 is made up of 17 amino acids. CDR3 protein: CATKPELAGVIAYEQYV. For the CDR3, the DNA is TGTGCCACCAAACCGGAACTAGCGGGGGTCATAGCCTACGAGCAGTACGTC.

The chain joins TRBV3-1 (or the pseudogene TRBV3-2) to TRBJ2-3; unclear D gene. Trimming shortened V by 6 bases and J by 4 bases, and 14 bases separated the two germline ends. CDR1 and CDR2 from the germline V gene are LGHDT and YNNKEL (reference sequence). The CDR3 has 14 amino acids. CDR3 sequence: CASSASSLADTQYF. CDR3 nucleotide sequence: TGTGCCAGCAGTGCTTCTTCCTTAGCAGATACGCAGTATTTT.

This clone was seen just once. The CDR3, as DNA: TGTGCCAGTAGTCAAAGTACCAATCAGCCCCAGCATTTT. Its protein is CASSQSTNQPQHF. The rearrangement links TRBV19 to TRBJ1-5; unclear D gene. Germline CDR1 and CDR2: LNHDA and SQIVND (reference sequence). Trimming shortened V by 5 bases and J by 3 bases, and 8 bases separated the two germline ends. The CDR3 is made up of 13 amino acids. Combining the CDR3 with reference TRBV19 and TRBJ1-5 gives the whole variable domain DGGITQSPKYLFRKEGQNVTLSCEQNLNHDAMYWYRQDPGQGLRLIYYSQIVNDFQKGDIAEGYSVSREKKESFPLTVTSAQKNPTAFYLCASSQSTNQPQHFGDGTRLSIL.

This chain links TRBV15 with TRBJ2-1; 8 positions match TRBD2. Looked up from germline, CDR1 is LNHNV and CDR2 is YYDKDF (reference sequence). Trimming took 1 base from V and 6 from J; bases not matched to a gene: 5. This CDR3 has 15 residues. The CDR3 spells CATSRVGGAFNEQFF. In nucleotides, the CDR3 is TGTGCCACCAGCAGAGTCGGGGGGGCCTTCAATGAGCAGTTCTTC.

This clone came up once. The genes are TRBV7-7 and TRBJ2-1; 7 bases map to TRBD1. There are 15 residues in the CDR3. V lost 5 bases, J lost 2 bases, and 6 bases stayed unmatched. Looked up from germline, CDR1 is SSHAT and CDR2 is FNYEAQ (reference sequence). CDR3 sequence reads: CASSPGTDPYNEQFF. Here the CDR3 DNA reads TGTGCCAGCAGCCCCGGGACAGATCCCTACAATGAGCAGTTCTTC.

This chain uses TRBV5-1 with TRBJ1-6; TRBD1 matches 8 bases. This CDR3 has 14 amino acids. Trimming at V came to 4 bases and at J to 9 bases, leaving 6 bases not matched to a gene. CDR1 SGHRS and CDR2 YFSETQ come from the germline V gene. The CDR3 region has the DNA TGCGCCAGCAGCGTAAGGACAGGGTTTTCACCCCTCCACTTT. Translation gives CASSVRTGFSPLHF. Together with reference TRBV5-1 and TRBJ1-6, the CDR3 gives the full variable domain: KAGVTQTPRYLIKTRGQQVTLSCSPISGHRSVSWYQQTPGQGLQFLFEYFSETQRNKGNFPGRFSGRQFSNSRSEMNVSTLELGDSALYLCASSVRTGFSPLHFGNGTRLTVT.

This clone showed up just once. The V and J genes are TRBV20-1 and TRBJ1-1; D ambiguous. The germline V gene has CDR1 DFQATT and CDR2 SNEGSKA (reference sequence). V dropped 6 bases and J dropped 8 bases, with 13 bases sitting between them. The CDR3 is 11 amino acids. CDR3 region: CSANMLREAFF. The CDR3 DNA is TGCAGTGCAAACATGCTAAGGGAAGCTTTCTTT.

The gene calls are TRBV27 and TRBJ2-1, with TRBD1 matching over 7 bases. This CDR3 is 18 amino acids long. Germline CDR1 and CDR2: MNHEY and SMNVEV (reference sequence). The V segment lost 2 bases and the J segment 0 bases; nucleotides outside the gene matches: 10. This CDR3 is CASSLIGGRGPSYNEQFF. CDR3 bases: TGTGCCAGCAGTTTAATCGGTGGTAGGGGGCCCTCCTACAATGAGCAGTTCTTC.

The chain is built from TRBV21-1 and TRBJ2-1; the table's D call, TRBD2, has no DNA check behind it. TRBV21-1 is a pseudogene. The CDR3 extends over 19 amino acids. The DNA for the CDR3 is TGTGCCAGCAGCAATGGGCTAGCGGGGGGTTCGAGTCGTCACAATGAGCAGTTCTTC. Residues: CASSNGLAGGSSRHNEQFF.

V and J are TRBV30 and TRBJ1-3; TRBD1 is a possible D gene (6 bases). This CDR3 has 13 amino acids. V was trimmed by 4 bases and J by 3 bases, leaving 10 bases between them. The V gene's germline CDR1 is GTSNPN and CDR2 SVGIG (reference sequence). The chain's CDR3 is CAWTEDSGNTIYF. Here the CDR3 DNA reads TGTGCCTGGACCGAGGACAGTGGAAACACCATATATTTT.

The V call is TRBV12-5, the J call TRBJ2-1, with 8 bases identical to TRBD2. Germline V gene data show CDR1 as LGHNT and CDR2 as FRNRAP. There are 19 residues in the CDR3. J was trimmed by 7 bases and V by 0 bases; bases with no gene match: 17. CDR3 sequence reads: CASGLVVSRGAGALNEQFF. The CDR3 region has the DNA TGTGCTAGTGGTTTGGTAGTGTCGCGAGGAGCGGGGGCCTTAAATGAGCAGTTCTTC.

V and J are TRBV5-4 and TRBJ2-5, with D tentatively TRBD1 (5 bases). This CDR3 spans 13 amino acids. V lost 4 bases, J lost 7 bases, and 14 bases lay in between. The germline gives CDR1 SGHNT, CDR2 YYREEE (reference sequence). The DNA for the CDR3 is TGTGCCAGCAGCCCGGGCTTTCAGGGGACCCAGTACTTC. Its translation is CASSPGFQGTQYF.

V and J are TRBV7-6 and TRBJ2-3; TRBD1 agrees at 7 bases. Germline V gives CDR1 SGHVS, CDR2 FNYEAQ. This CDR3 comprises 16 residues. After removal of 1 base from V and 4 bases from J, the junction contained 8 bases not matched to a gene. This CDR3 is CASSLEGTGVADTQYF. In nucleotides, the CDR3 is TGTGCCAGCAGCTTAGAGGGTACAGGGGTCGCAGATACGCAGTATTTT. The full variable domain, completed using reference TRBV7-6 and TRBJ2-3, is GAGVSQSPRYKVTKRGQDVALRCDPISGHVSLYWYRQALGQGPEFLTYFNYEAQQDKSGLPNDRFSAERPEGSISTLTIQRTEQRDSAMYRCASSLEGTGVADTQYFGPGTRLTVL.

The chain recombines TRBV5-1 with TRBJ2-2; weak D call: TRBD2 (6 bases). Between the trimmed V and J ends, which lost 1 base and 5 bases, there was a span of 12 bases. This CDR3 is 15 amino acids long. The germline V gene has CDR1 SGHRS and CDR2 YFSETQ. CDR3 DNA sequence: TGCGCCAGCAGCTTGTCGGCGGGAAATACCGGGGAGCTGTTTTTT. This gives the protein CASSLSAGNTGELFF.

This chain joins TRBV5-1 and TRBJ2-7, with TRBD2 identical over 8 bases. The CDR3 totals 14 residues. Germline values: CDR1 SGHRS, CDR2 YFSETQ. V lost 3 bases, J lost 5 bases, and 7 bases stayed unmatched. The CDR3 reads CASSYGTSDNEQYF. The CDR3 DNA sequence: TGCGCCAGCAGCTACGGGACTAGTGACAACGAGCAGTACTTC. Drawing the rest from reference TRBV5-1 and TRBJ2-7, the complete variable domain is KAGVTQTPRYLIKTRGQQVTLSCSPISGHRSVSWYQQTPGQGLQFLFEYFSETQRNKGNFPGRFSGRQFSNSRSEMNVSTLELGDSALYLCASSYGTSDNEQYFGPGTRLTVT.

This clone occurred once. The chain employs TRBV7-3 and TRBJ2-7, with no clear D. The V end was cut by 6 bases, the J end by 5 bases, with 14 bases between. The CDR3 contains 13 residues. Germline V gene lookup returns CDR1 SGHTA and CDR2 FQGTGA. The DNA for the CDR3 is TGTGCCAGCAGTCTGGACCGCGCCAACGAGCAGTACTTC. Translation: CASSLDRANEQYF. The full variable domain, its missing parts supplied by reference TRBV7-3 and TRBJ2-7, is GAGVSQTPSNKVTEKGKYVELRCDPISGHTALYWYRQSLGQGPEFLIYFQGTGAADDSGLPNDRFFAVRPEGSVSTLKIQRTERGDSAVYLCASSLDRANEQYFGPGTRLTVT.

In regard to this clone: The same CDR3 can be traced to other DNA sequences in this sample. This chain joins TRBV2 and TRBJ1-2; the match to TRBD1 covers 9 bases. CDR3 length: 14 amino acids. Germline V gene data show CDR1 as SNHLY and CDR2 as FYNNEI. With V trimmed by 7 bases and J by 4 bases, 7 bases remained unmatched. DNA for the CDR3: TGTGCCAGCACCTTGACAGGGGGAGGCTATGGCTACACCTTC. Protein sequence: CASTLTGGGYGYTF.

CDR3 residues: CASSPGYGYTF. The CDR3 DNA reads TGTGCCAGCAGCCCGGGGTATGGCTACACCTTC. This chain uses TRBV3-1 (or the pseudogene TRBV3-2) with TRBJ1-2; no definite D call. Looked up from germline, CDR1 is LGHDT and CDR2 is YNNKEL (reference sequence). V lost 4 bases, J lost 5 bases, and 5 bases lay in between. This CDR3 is built from 11 residues.

The gene calls are TRBV5-5 and TRBJ2-3, with 9 nucleotides matching TRBD1. The CDR3 is 17 residues long. The V gene end was trimmed by 2 bases and the J gene end by 5 bases; junction bases not matched to a gene: 12. From germline, CDR1 is SGHKS and CDR2 YYEKEE (reference sequence). The CDR3 loop reads CASSFGTGRGAGDTQYF. The CDR3, as DNA: TGTGCCAGCAGCTTCGGGACAGGGCGTGGGGCGGGAGATACGCAGTATTTT.

This clone was found a few times. The chain links TRBV19 to TRBJ2-2; D unclear. Trimming shortened V by 3 bases and J by 8 bases, and 10 bases separated the two germline ends. This CDR3 has 13 amino acids. Per the germline V gene, CDR1 is LNHDA and CDR2 is SQIVND (reference sequence). The CDR3 DNA reads as TGTGCCAGTAGTATTGGGCCAGGAGGGGAGCTGTTTTTT. The encoded protein is CASSIGPGGELFF.

This clone has a handful of counts. The chain links TRBV7-9 to TRBJ1-1; maybe TRBD1 (5 bases). Germline CDR1 SEHNR, CDR2 FQNEAQ (reference sequence). This CDR3 contains 15 residues. The V end was cut by 1 base, the J end by 4 bases, with 13 bases between. CDR3 amino acids: CASSLGRVGGTEAFF. The CDR3 DNA follows: TGTGCCAGCAGCTTAGGCAGGGTTGGTGGCACTGAAGCTTTCTTT. The whole variable domain, remainder taken from reference TRBV7-9 and TRBJ1-1, is DTGVSQNPRHKITKRGQNVTFRCDPISEHNRLYWYRQTLGQGPEFLTYFQNEAQLEKSRLLSDRFSAERPKGSFSTLEIQRTEQGDSAMYLCASSLGRVGGTEAFFGQGTRLTVV.

This clone was seen only once. The chain combines TRBV18 with TRBJ2-4, with D possibly being TRBD1 (5 bases). The CDR3 covers 13 residues. V was clipped by 5 bases and J by 8 bases, with 13 bases between them. CDR1 is KGHSH and CDR2 is LQKENI in the germline V gene. The chain's CDR3 is CASSSSGQHIQYF. The DNA for the CDR3 is TGTGCCAGCTCATCCAGTGGACAACACATTCAGTACTTC.

This CDR3 is CASSLFMAAGDTGELFF. The CDR3 nucleotides are TGTGCCAGCAGTTTATTCATGGCGGCAGGGGACACCGGGGAGCTGTTTTTT. The V call is TRBV27, the J call TRBJ2-2; D possibly corresponds to TRBD1 (6 bases). Germline loops: CDR1 MNHEY, CDR2 SMNVEV (reference sequence). The CDR3 consists of 17 residues. V shed 1 base and J shed 3 bases, with 15 bases lying between them.

The chain joins TRBV19 to TRBJ2-1; TRBD1 or TRBD2 may be the D gene (5 bases each). Germline CDR1 LNHDA, CDR2 SQIVND (reference sequence). V dropped 10 bases and J dropped 9 bases, with 22 bases sitting between them. This CDR3 is 14 amino acids long. The CDR3 DNA is TGTGCCACCACCATAAGGGGAGTTAGTGGTGAGCAGTTCTTC. Protein: CATTIRGVSGEQFF.

The chain joins TRBV11-3 to TRBJ2-1; TRBD1 aligns across 8 bases. Germline V gene data show CDR1 as SGHNT and CDR2 as YENEEA. V shed 3 bases and J 3 bases; nucleotides not matched to a gene: 4. The CDR3 covers 15 residues. CDR3 residues: CASSFQGQGYNEQFF. The CDR3 nucleotides read TGTGCCAGCAGCTTCCAAGGACAGGGCTACAATGAGCAGTTCTTC.

V is TRBV10-3 and J is TRBJ2-5; 14 positions agree with TRBD2. The V and J ends lost 2 bases and 5 bases, in that order; junction bases with no gene match: 7. The V gene's germline CDR1 is ENHRY and CDR2 SYGVKD. The length of the CDR3 is 17 residues. The CDR3 sequence is CAISEPGLAGEGETQYF. The CDR3, as DNA: TGTGCCATCAGTGAGCCGGGACTAGCGGGGGAGGGGGAGACCCAGTACTTC.